What follows are 10 T cell receptor beta chains derived from one specimen sequenced in a study of T cell responses to AZD1222 COVID-19 vaccine (dated by TCRdb to the early 2020s). Libraries were prepared through the immunoSEQ multiplex PCR assay. Drawn from immuneACCESS, this table holds only the in-frame rearrangements with V and J called that TCRdb kept. Clones are partly lost; checked studies trace under half to an unresolved V gene and leave the rest unexplained. The sample table shows 250,000 to 300,000 clones, and approximately 94% are seen once. Less than 0.65% of the sample goes to the ten largest clones. The time point label corresponds to: about 28 days (+/-7) after the second vaccine dose. The sequences come from peripheral blood, collected 28 days after the second AZD1222 dose. The receptors originated from an adult who received the AZD1222 COVID-19 vaccine.

The chain uses TRBV5-1 and TRBJ2-2; D might be TRBD1 or TRBD2, each matching 5 bases. This CDR3 contains 17 residues. V lost 0 bases to trimming and J lost 4 bases, with 16 bases between them. Germline assignment: CDR1 SGHRS and CDR2 YFSETQ. DNA for the CDR3: TGCGCCAGCAGCTTGGCTTGGACCGGGGACCCCACCGGGGAGCTGTTTTTT. Its translation is CASSLAWTGDPTGELFF.

In its sample, this clone was seen a few times. J is TRBJ1-5 and V is TRBV5-1; a weak D match, TRBD1 (5 bases). The length of the CDR3 is 16 residues. Germline loops: CDR1 SGHRS, CDR2 YFSETQ. V was trimmed by 4 bases and J by 2 bases, leaving 16 bases between them. The CDR3 is CASSLGGEGGNQPQHF. DNA for the CDR3: TGCGCCAGCAGCCTGGGAGGGGAAGGCGGCAATCAGCCCCAGCATTTT.

About this clone itself: Other DNA sequences in this sample translate to the same CDR3. The chain joins TRBV9 to TRBJ2-7; possibly TRBD1 for D (5 bases). Germline lookup yields CDR1 SGDLS and CDR2 YYNGEE. This CDR3 region has 15 residues. V lost 1 base to trimming and J lost 3 bases, with 14 bases between them. The CDR3: CASSVTAGDSYEQYF. For the CDR3, the DNA is TGTGCCAGCAGCGTAACTGCCGGAGACAGCTACGAGCAGTACTTC.

The chain joins TRBV5-1 to TRBJ2-7; 10 nucleotides align to TRBD1. CDR3 size: 14 residues. CDR1 is SGHRS and CDR2 is YFSETQ in the germline V gene. Trimming removed 3 bases from V and 2 bases from J; junction bases left unmatched: 2. CDR3 bases: TGCGCCAGCAGCTGGGGACAGGGGCCCTACGAGCAGTACTTC. Protein: CASSWGQGPYEQYF.

The chain carries TRBV14 and TRBJ2-1, with TRBD2 matching 8 bases. With V trimmed by 4 bases and J by 2 bases, 1 base remained unmatched. This CDR3 is 14 amino acids long. Germline CDR1 reads SGHDN; CDR2 reads FVKESK. The CDR3 region has the DNA TGTGCCAGCAGCCTTAGCGGGACCTACAATGAGCAGTTCTTC. Its translation: CASSLSGTYNEQFF.

This chain uses TRBV9 with TRBJ2-5; D gene unclear. From germline, CDR1 is SGDLS and CDR2 YYNGEE. CDR3 size: 14 residues. With 1 base removed from V and 1 base from J, the gap between germline ends came to 8 bases. The CDR3 nucleotides read TGTGCCAGCAGCGTACTCCCCCTCCAAGAGACCCAGTACTTC. This gives the protein CASSVLPLQETQYF.

The chain is built from TRBV11-3 and TRBJ2-1, with D unresolved. The germline V gene encodes CDR1 SGHNT and CDR2 YENEEA. The CDR3 length is 12 residues. V was pared by 3 bases and J by 6 bases, with 6 bases between. CDR3: CASSFRGNEQFF. For the CDR3, the DNA is TGTGCCAGCAGCTTTCGAGGCAATGAGCAGTTCTTC. Full variable domain (outside the CDR3, taken from reference TRBV11-3 and TRBJ2-1): EAGVVQSPRYKIIEKKQPVAFWCNPISGHNTLYWYLQNLGQGPELLIRYENEEAVDDSQLPKDRFSAERLKGVDSTLKIQPAELGDSAVYLCASSFRGNEQFFGPGTRLTVL.

The chain carries TRBV19 and TRBJ1-4; TRBD1 matches 8 bases. J was trimmed by 7 bases and V by 4 bases; bases with no gene match: 5. Germline lookup yields CDR1 LNHDA and CDR2 SQIVND (reference sequence). The CDR3 extends over 14 amino acids. The DNA of the CDR3 is TGTGCCAGTAGTAGAGGACAGGGTGGTGAAAAACTGTTTTTT. It translates to CASSRGQGGEKLFF.

The chain links TRBV4-2 to TRBJ2-7, with 14 bases aligning to TRBD2. J was trimmed by 3 bases and V by 4 bases; bases with no gene match: 2. Germline V gives CDR1 LGHNA, CDR2 YNFKEQ. The CDR3 sequence is 15 residues long. CDR3 region: CASSRGLAGGYEQYF. CDR3 nucleotides: TGTGCCAGCAGCCGCGGACTAGCGGGAGGCTACGAGCAGTACTTC.

The CDR3 nucleotides read TGCGCCAGCAGCCAACCAGGGCGAGGGGAGCTGTTTTTT. It translates to CASSQPGRGELFF. The chain recombines TRBV4-1 with TRBJ2-2; D is possibly TRBD1 (5 bases). The CDR3 is 13 amino acids. V was cut by 2 bases and J by 8 bases, with 9 bases left in between. Germline loops: CDR1 MGHRA, CDR2 YSYEKL.